The T cell receptor (beta chain) described here comes from a study of blood T cell repertoires in COVID-19. Study information: Both acute and convalescent COVID-19 samples were obtained from the United States, Italy and Spain.

Regarding this clone: The same CDR3 arises from other DNA sequences in this sample as well.

The CDR3 has 12 amino acids. V was pared by 2 bases and J by 4 bases, with 6 bases between. Germline V gives CDR1 SGDLS, CDR2 YYNGEE. Authors' methods: Quantification of nucleated cells was approximated via reference gene primer amplification. Generated by immunoSEQ multiplex PCR, the TCRdb table keeps only in-frame clones and is missing some. V and J calls and clone size are those listed in that table; D and trimming were worked out from the DNA. The sample lists 200,000 to 250,000 clones; 89% were seen once. The sequencing input was peripheral blood. The chain combines TRBV9 with TRBJ2-5; possibly TRBD2 for D (5 bases). The clonotype originates from a man between 60 and 75 years old who had recovered from COVID-19. The CDR3 region is CASSVSGETQYF. As DNA, the CDR3 is TGTGCCAGCAGCGTGAGCGGAGAGACCCAGTACTTC. The variable domain in full, with the rest retrieved from reference TRBV9 and TRBJ2-5, is DSGVTQTPKHLITATGQRVTLRCSPRSGDLSVYWYQQSLDQGLQFLIQYYNGEERAKGNILERFSAQQFPDLHSELNLSSLELGDSALYFCASSVSGETQYFGPGTRLLVL.